These T cell receptor beta chains were read from a single sample in a study of blood T cell repertoires in COVID-19. Generated by immunoSEQ multiplex PCR, the TCRdb table keeps only in-frame clones and is missing some. The sample has under 300,000 clones, more than 65% seen once; the top ten hold roughly 4.2%. The sample consisted of peripheral blood. The receptors originated from a woman between 40 and 55 years old with active or convalescent COVID-19. Both conserved end residues are part of each CDR3. A D gene is named only where the DNA matches it firmly. Clone size is stated in some rows and not others, as once, few, many or a class when expanded.

d_gene: TRBD1; v_gene: TRBV7-2; j_gene: TRBJ1-5; abundance: -; CDR3nt: TGTGCCAGCAGCTCGACAGGGGGAAATCAGCCCCAGCATTTT; CDR3aa: CASSSTGGNQPQHF
d_gene: TRBD1; v_gene: TRBV30; j_gene: TRBJ1-2; abundance: -; CDR3nt: TGTGCCTGGGGACAGGGGTTAGGCTATGGCTACACCTTC; CDR3aa: CAWGQGLGYGYTF
d_gene: TRBD1; v_gene: TRBV19; j_gene: TRBJ1-5; abundance: -; CDR3nt: TGTGCCAGTAAGACAGGGGCCACGGGGGGTCAGCCCCAGCATTTT; CDR3aa: CASKTGATGGQPQHF
d_gene: -; v_gene: TRBV5-8; j_gene: TRBJ1-2; abundance: -; CDR3nt: TGTGCCAGCAGCCAGGCGGAGGTCACCTTC; CDR3aa: CASSQAEVTF
d_gene: -; v_gene: TRBV2; j_gene: TRBJ1-2; abundance: -; CDR3nt: TGTGCCAGCAGGACGGGAGATGGCTACACCTTC; CDR3aa: CASRTGDGYTF
d_gene: -; v_gene: TRBV10-3; j_gene: TRBJ1-3; abundance: -; CDR3nt: TGTGCCATCGGCCGGGAATCTGGAAACACCATATATTTT; CDR3aa: CAIGRESGNTIYF
d_gene: TRBD2; v_gene: TRBV28; j_gene: TRBJ2-1; abundance: -; CDR3nt: TGTGCCAGCAGTTTACGCATTCAGCGGGGAAATGAGCAGTTCTTC; CDR3aa: CASSLRIQRGNEQFF
d_gene: -; v_gene: TRBV5-1; j_gene: TRBJ1-2; abundance: -; CDR3nt: TGCGCCAGCAGCCGCGACAGCCCCAACTATGGCTACACCTTC; CDR3aa: CASSRDSPNYGYTF
d_gene: -; v_gene: TRBV5-1; j_gene: TRBJ1-2; abundance: -; CDR3nt: TGCGCCAGCAGCGATGAACGGGGCTATGGCTACACCTTC; CDR3aa: CASSDERGYGYTF
d_gene: -; v_gene: TRBV6-5; j_gene: TRBJ1-1; abundance: -; CDR3nt: TGTGCCAGTGGACAGCGATGGACTGAAGCTTTCTTT; CDR3aa: CASGQRWTEAFF
d_gene: TRBD1; v_gene: TRBV11-2; j_gene: TRBJ1-1; abundance: -; CDR3nt: TGTGCCAGCAGCCAGGGGGCAAACACTGAAGCTTTCTTT; CDR3aa: CASSQGANTEAFF
d_gene: -; v_gene: TRBV7-8; j_gene: TRBJ1-4; abundance: -; CDR3nt: TGTGCCAGCAGCTTAGTGTTTGGGGTCGAGTGGAGGGCAACTAATGAAAAACTGTTTTTT; CDR3aa: CASSLVFGVEWRATNEKLFF
d_gene: -; v_gene: TRBV28; j_gene: TRBJ1-2; abundance: -; CDR3nt: TGTGCCAGCAGACCGGCAGGGGAGCGCTATGGCTACACCTTC; CDR3aa: CASRPAGERYGYTF
d_gene: TRBD1; v_gene: TRBV30; j_gene: TRBJ1-1; abundance: -; CDR3nt: TGTGCCTGGGAGGTGGTCGGGACAGGGCGGAACACTGAAGCTTTCTTT; CDR3aa: CAWEVVGTGRNTEAFF
d_gene: -; v_gene: TRBV7-9; j_gene: TRBJ2-2; abundance: -; CDR3nt: TGTGCCAGCAGCTTACTGACCGGGGAGCTGTTTTTT; CDR3aa: CASSLLTGELFF
d_gene: -; v_gene: TRBV29-1; j_gene: TRBJ1-6; abundance: -; CDR3nt: TGCAGCGTTGCCTACGGGGGAGATTCACCCCTCCACTTT; CDR3aa: CSVAYGGDSPLHF
d_gene: -; v_gene: TRBV4-2; j_gene: TRBJ2-7; abundance: -; CDR3nt: TGTGCCAGCAGCCAAGAGGCCTCGGGGGGACACCTCTACGAGCAGTACTTC; CDR3aa: CASSQEASGGHLYEQYF
d_gene: -; v_gene: TRBV11-2; j_gene: TRBJ2-2; abundance: few; CDR3nt: TGTGCCAGCAGCCAAGGGGGTGCCGGGGAGCTGTTTTTT; CDR3aa: CASSQGGAGELFF